What follows are 11 T cell receptor beta chains derived from one specimen sequenced in a study of metastatic and nonmetastatic thyroid tumors. Among the patients, none had received any treatment before thyroid surgery. Through MiXCR, TCRdb re-clonotyped the PCR reads. The data contain tens of thousands of clones, approximately 30% of them singletons. Material: blood. These receptors were taken from a female donor with papillary thyroid cancer or a benign thyroid nodule (not recorded which). Some clones in this sample may be carry-over from other donors' samples.

This clone appeared a few times. The chain employs TRBV20-1 and TRBJ1-2; 8 bases are a match to TRBD1. The CDR3 sequence is 13 residues long. The V gene end was trimmed by 2 bases and the J gene end by 6 bases; junction bases not matched to a gene: 5. Germline V CDR1 and CDR2: DFQATT, SNEGSKA (reference sequence). For the CDR3, the DNA is TGCAGTGCTAGATCGGACAGGGCCGATGGCTACACCTTC. It translates to CSARSDRADGYTF.

The rearrangement uses TRBV28 and TRBJ2-7, with 11 nucleotides matching TRBD2. J gave up 2 bases and V 8 bases, and 11 bases lay outside the gene matches. There are 16 residues in the CDR3. CDR1 is MDHEN, CDR2 SYDVKM, per germline. The DNA of the CDR3 is TGTGCCAGCGGAGGAGGGGGACTAGCGGACCCCTACGAGCAGTACTTC. Translated, it gives CASGGGGLADPYEQYF.

This clone showed up many times. The chain uses TRBV2 and TRBJ2-1, with 9 bases identical to TRBD1. The V segment lost 3 bases and the J segment 5 bases; nucleotides outside the gene matches: 5. The V gene's germline CDR1 is SNHLY and CDR2 FYNNEI. CDR3 size: 15 residues. CDR3 residues: CASSDRTGEDNEQFF. In nucleotides, the CDR3 is TGTGCCAGCAGTGACCGGACAGGGGAGGACAATGAGCAGTTCTTC.

This clone was observed at least ten times. CDR3 coding DNA: TGTGCCAGTAGTACTCTCGGCAGCTACAATGAGCAGTTCTTC. Its translation is CASSTLGSYNEQFF. V gene TRBV19 combines with J gene TRBJ2-1, with no clear D. The V gene lost 4 bases and the J gene lost 3 bases, with 10 bases spanning the gap. Per the germline V gene, CDR1 is LNHDA and CDR2 is SQIVND (reference sequence). The CDR3 covers 14 residues.

This clone was seen many times. The V call is TRBV10-3, the J call TRBJ2-1, with a possible D match to TRBD2 (5 bases). The CDR3 totals 15 residues. V shed 1 base and J shed 5 bases, with 12 bases lying between them. Germline lookup yields CDR1 ENHRY and CDR2 SYGVKD. As DNA, the CDR3 is TGTGCCATCAGTGAGTTAAGCGGTACCAACAATGAGCAGTTCTTC. Protein product: CAISELSGTNNEQFF.

The chain is built from TRBV5-1 and TRBJ2-7; tentatively, D is TRBD2 (6 bases). Between the trimmed V and J ends, which lost 2 bases and 6 bases, there was a span of 15 bases. The CDR3 contains 14 residues. Germline CDR1 SGHRS, CDR2 YFSETQ. The CDR3: CASSFGGVEVEQYF. The CDR3 DNA follows: TGCGCCAGCAGCTTTGGCGGGGTGGAGGTCGAGCAGTACTTC.

This clone was counted at least ten times. The chain employs TRBV27 and TRBJ1-5; 8 positions agree with TRBD1. The CDR3 loop spans 15 amino acids. The V gene end was trimmed by 3 bases and the J gene end by 9 bases; junction bases not matched to a gene: 10. CDR1 MNHEY and CDR2 SMNVEV come from the germline V gene (reference sequence). The CDR3 DNA follows: TGTGCCAGCAGTTTCGTCTGGGACAGGCTCGGGCCCCAGCATTTT. As protein: CASSFVWDRLGPQHF.

The chain uses TRBV6-4 and TRBJ2-5, with 8 bases aligning to TRBD2. Germline V gene sequence: CDR1 MRHNA, CDR2 SNTAGT. With 3 bases clipped from V and 1 base from J, the junction kept 1 base outside the gene matches. The CDR3 covers 14 residues. The CDR3 bases are TGTGCCAGCAGTGAGACTAGCGCCCAAGAGACCCAGTACTTC. Protein sequence: CASSETSAQETQYF.

This clone occurred many times. The rearrangement joins TRBV3-1 to TRBJ2-2; D not certain. CDR3 size: 14 residues. Germline V gene lookup returns CDR1 LGHDT and CDR2 YNNKEL (reference sequence). Trimming took off 4 bases at V and 3 bases at J, with 9 bases between the two ends. CDR3 loop: CASSPHSHTGELFF. CDR3 nucleotide sequence: TGTGCCAGCAGCCCACATAGTCACACCGGGGAGCTGTTTTTT.

This chain joins TRBV7-3 and TRBJ2-3, with D tentatively TRBD1 (6 bases). The CDR3 runs 17 residues. Germline V CDR1 and CDR2: SGHTA, FQGTGA. The germline V and J ends were trimmed by 1 base and 4 bases, with 18 bases remaining between them. CDR3 region: CASSLIGQTGRSDTQYF. The DNA of the CDR3 is TGTGCCAGCAGCTTAATCGGACAGACCGGTCGGTCAGATACGCAGTATTTT.

This clone was seen many times. The rearrangement joins TRBV20-1 to TRBJ2-1; 12 nucleotides agree with TRBD2. Germline loops: CDR1 DFQATT, CDR2 SNEGSKA (reference sequence). V was clipped by 6 bases and J by 4 bases; unmatched bases: 4. The CDR3 spans 14 residues. The CDR3 nucleotides are TGCAGTGCCCTAGCGGGGGGGCCTTACAATGAGCAGTTCTTC. Translation: CSALAGGPYNEQFF.